These 4 T cell receptor beta chains were sequenced from one sample in a study of blood T cells in healthy people across ages (dated by TCRdb to about 2015). To prepare the library, 5' RACE was applied. The data were produced on an Illumina HiSeq 2500. The second PCR ran for roughly 7 to 12 cycles and used a J-beta primer mix along with a sample-barcoded 5' primer. TCRdb reprocessing: public reads trimmed at Q25 with fastp, clones called with MiXCR, in-frame beta chains kept. Each entry merges the rows of one CDR3 protein and shows their most common DNA and genes. This sample gives hundreds of thousands of distinct CDR3 sequences in total; around 54% of them show up just once. The ten largest account for over 30% of the sample. The sample consisted of blood. These receptors were obtained from a man aged 55-75 years in good health.

The CDR3 nucleotides are TGCAGTGCTACACAAGCGGGGGGGCTGGGCAGCTCCTACAATGAGCAGTTCTTC. Protein: CSATQAGGLGSSYNEQFF. J is TRBJ2-1 and V is TRBV20-1, with 10 bases lining up with TRBD2. This CDR3 has 18 residues. With 4 bases clipped from V and 0 bases from J, the junction kept 12 bases outside the gene matches. Germline V gene lookup returns CDR1 DFQATT and CDR2 SNEGSKA (reference sequence).

A few counts support this clonotype. The DNA of the CDR3 is TGTGCCAGCACTGAGGGTTACAATGAGCAGTTCTTC. This encodes CASTEGYNEQFF. The chain links TRBV2 to TRBJ2-1; possible D gene TRBD2, 5 bases. CDR3 length: 12 amino acids. Between the trimmed V and J ends, which lost 7 bases and 4 bases, there was a span of 8 bases. The germline CDR1 and CDR2 sequences are SNHLY and FYNNEI.

As to this clonotype: A junction boundary mismatches the germline segment, possibly from a read error. V usage is TRBV7-2 and J usage is TRBJ2-3; 8 bases map to TRBD2. The CDR3 extends over 14 amino acids. Germline-derived CDR1 and CDR2 are SGHTA and FQGNSA. The CDR3 sequence: CASSEAGGPDTRYF. CDR3 in DNA: TGTGCCAGCAGCGAGGCGGGGGGACCAGATACGCGGTATTTT.

V gene TRBV9 combines with J gene TRBJ1-2; D is uncertain. Trimming pared 0 bases from V and 0 bases from J, leaving 6 bases between. From germline, CDR1 is SGDLS and CDR2 YYNGEE. The CDR3 is 14 residues long. The CDR3 bases are TGTGCCAGCAGCGTAGGGGGTACTAACTATGGCTACACCTTC. It specifies CASSVGGTNYGYTF.